The 12 T cell receptor beta chains below come from one sample, sequenced in a study of STAT5B mutations in CD4+ large granular lymphocyte leukemia. Measured with immunoSEQ multiplex PCR; TCRdb has only the in-frame clones, and not every one. The sample lists roughly 46,000 clones, approximately 83% seen once, with 0.3% to 0.45% in the top ten. The sequenced sample was CD4+ T cells from blood buffy coats. These receptors were obtained from a human donor in good health.

The chain recombines TRBV5-4 with TRBJ1-3; 7 bases fit TRBD1. J was trimmed by 4 bases and V by 5 bases; bases with no gene match: 6. Germline V CDR1 and CDR2: SGHNT, YYREEE (reference sequence). This CDR3 has 14 amino acids. The CDR3 is CASRIQGLGNTIYF. CDR3 DNA sequence: TGTGCCAGCAGGATACAGGGGCTGGGAAACACCATATATTTT.

This clone has a handful of counts. The chain is built from TRBV5-1 and TRBJ1-2, with TRBD1 matching 7 bases. The CDR3 length is 14 residues. Germline CDR1 is SGHRS and CDR2 is YFSETQ. V shed 2 bases and J 3 bases; nucleotides not matched to a gene: 4. CDR3 in amino acids: CASSLAGGDYGYTF. The DNA for the CDR3 is TGCGCCAGCAGCTTAGCAGGGGGTGACTATGGCTACACCTTC.

The chain has TRBV7-8 and TRBJ2-7; 10 bases are shared with TRBD1. CDR1 and CDR2 from the germline V gene are SGHVS and FQNEAQ. With V trimmed by 2 bases and J by 5 bases, 12 bases remained unmatched. The CDR3 extends over 17 amino acids. The CDR3 coding sequence is TGTGCCAGCAGCTTAACGGCGGGGGGACAGGGGTCAAACGAGCAGTACTTC. Protein sequence: CASSLTAGGQGSNEQYF.

V usage is TRBV6-1 and J usage is TRBJ2-5; D may be TRBD1 (6 bases). This CDR3 contains 13 residues. Germline V CDR1 and CDR2: MNHNS, SASEGT. Trimming cost V 8 bases and J 5 bases, with 15 bases left between them. The CDR3 DNA is TGTGCCAGCGGGGAGACAGGCTCCGAGACCCAGTACTTC. Its translation: CASGETGSETQYF.

V is TRBV7-6 and J is TRBJ1-4; D is undetermined. Germline-derived CDR1 and CDR2 are SGHVS and FNYEAQ. The CDR3 extends over 16 amino acids. Trimming removed 1 base from V and 5 bases from J, with 14 bases in between. The DNA for the CDR3 is TGTGCCAGCAGCTTAGGGAGTGGCAGGACGAATGAAAAACTGTTTTTT. Protein sequence: CASSLGSGRTNEKLFF.

V usage is TRBV5-1 and J usage is TRBJ2-3, with TRBD1 matching 10 bases. This CDR3 contains 15 residues. V lost 2 bases, J lost 2 bases, and 2 bases stayed unmatched. CDR1 and CDR2 from the germline V gene are SGHRS and YFSETQ. CDR3 protein: CASSFGQGVTDTQYF. The CDR3 DNA reads TGCGCCAGCAGCTTTGGACAGGGGGTCACAGATACGCAGTATTTT.

The chain joins TRBV29-1 to TRBJ2-1; D is unresolved. Germline loops: CDR1 SQVTM, CDR2 ANQGSEA. CDR3 size: 14 residues. V gave up 6 bases and J gave up 4 bases, with 16 bases separating them. CDR3 DNA sequence: TGCAGCGTCCAAACTTCCTTTACTTACAATGAGCAGTTCTTC. It specifies CSVQTSFTYNEQFF.

The rearrangement uses TRBV11-2 and TRBJ1-1, with D unresolved. The CDR3 has 13 residues. Germline values: CDR1 SGHAT, CDR2 FQNNGV. V lost 0 bases and J 11 bases, leaving 13 bases between the germline ends. CDR3 DNA sequence: TGTGCCAGCAGCTTAGATCAAAATCGCAATGCTTTCTTT. Translation gives CASSLDQNRNAFF.

The gene calls are TRBV7-2 and TRBJ1-1; D is undetermined. The V gene lost 5 bases and the J gene lost 5 bases, with 9 bases spanning the gap. Germline V CDR1 and CDR2: SGHTA, FQGNSA. The CDR3 contains 12 residues. CDR3 nucleotides: TGTGCCAGCAGCCAAGGCGGGACTGAAGCTTTCTTT. Amino acids: CASSQGGTEAFF.

The CDR3 reads CASSRRTGRNEKLFF. DNA of the CDR3: TGTGCCAGCAGTAGACGGACAGGGAGGAACGAAAAACTGTTTTTT. The V gene is TRBV6-5, the J gene TRBJ1-4; 8 bases map to TRBD1. CDR3 length: 15 amino acids. V lost 5 bases, J lost 8 bases, and 10 bases stayed unmatched. Germline values: CDR1 MNHEY, CDR2 SVGAGI.

CDR3: CASSQPTGPYEQYF. CDR3 nucleotide sequence: TGCGCCAGCAGCCAACCGACAGGTCCCTACGAGCAGTACTTC. This chain links TRBV4-1 with TRBJ2-7, with D perhaps matching TRBD1 (6 bases). V lost 2 bases to trimming and J lost 2 bases, with 10 bases between them. Germline CDR1 MGHRA, CDR2 YSYEKL. The CDR3 totals 14 residues.

The genes are TRBV6-1 and TRBJ1-1; D call uncertain. CDR1 is MNHNS and CDR2 is SASEGT in the germline V gene. V was clipped by 6 bases and J by 11 bases, with 19 bases between them. This CDR3 spans 13 amino acids. CDR3: CASSPSGLVGAFF. The CDR3 region has the DNA TGTGCCAGCAGCCCCAGCGGGCTGGTTGGGGCTTTCTTT.